A selection of T cell receptor beta chains follows, all from one sample in a study of blood T cell repertoires in COVID-19. Measured with immunoSEQ multiplex PCR; TCRdb has only the in-frame clones, and not every one. The sample holds about 240,000 clones, around 83% seen once. The specimen was peripheral blood. These receptors originate from a woman aged 60-70 years with active or convalescent COVID-19. The CDR3 runs from the conserved cysteine through the conserved F or W. A D gene is named only where the DNA matches it firmly. Clone sizes are given selectively: once, few, many, or a class where the clone is expanded.

v_gene,d_gene,abundance,j_gene,CDR3nt,CDR3aa
TRBV30,NA,NA,TRBJ1-4,TGTGCCTGGAGTGTAAAGGGGGGGCGCGAAAAACTGTTTTTT,CAWSVKGGREKLFF
TRBV11-2,TRBD1,NA,TRBJ1-2,TGTGCCAGCAGCGCCCTCAGGGACAGTTCTAACTATGGCTACACCTTC,CASSALRDSSNYGYTF
TRBV2,TRBD1,once,TRBJ1-5,TGTGCCAGCAGTGAATGGGGGACAGCTAGCAATCAGCCCCAGCATTTT,CASSEWGTASNQPQHF
TRBV6-1,TRBD1,NA,TRBJ2-7,TGTGCCAGCAGTGAATCCGGGACAGGGGCCTACGAGCAGTACTTC,CASSESGTGAYEQYF
TRBV27,NA,NA,TRBJ2-3,TGTGCCAGCAGTTTCTGGGCGAGGGGCACAGATACGCAGTATTTT,CASSFWARGTDTQYF
TRBV6-2/TRBV6-3,TRBD2,NA,TRBJ2-7,TGTGCCAGCAGTTATAGGGAGGGAGGCGAGCAGTACTTC,CASSYREGGEQYF
TRBV27,TRBD1,NA,TRBJ1-1,TGTGCCAGCAGTTTAAATGCAGGGGGCACTGAAGCTTTCTTT,CASSLNAGGTEAFF
TRBV11-2,TRBD1,NA,TRBJ2-1,TGTGCCAGCAGCTTAGTAGCCTACAGGGGGAATGAGCAGTTCTTC,CASSLVAYRGNEQFF
TRBV6-1,NA,NA,TRBJ2-7,TGTGCCAGCAGTGAAAGGGGGGGTTACGAGCAGTACTTC,CASSERGGYEQYF
TRBV7-7,NA,NA,TRBJ1-4,TGTGCTAGCAGCTACGGTGCGGGGGAAAAACTGTTTTTT,CASSYGAGEKLFF
TRBV5-4,TRBD2,NA,TRBJ2-5,TGTGCCAGCAGCTACAAGCGGGGGGGCGTCGGAGAGACCCAGTACTTC,CASSYKRGGVGETQYF
TRBV6-5,TRBD1,few,TRBJ2-7,TGTGCCAGCAGTTACGGGGACAGGGTTCGCTACGAGCAGTACTTC,CASSYGDRVRYEQYF
TRBV9,NA,once,TRBJ2-1,TGTGCCAGCAGCGTGGAGTCTACGGGCTCCTACAATGAGCAGTTCTTC,CASSVESTGSYNEQFF
TRBV6-5,NA,NA,TRBJ1-2,TGTGCCAGCGGGGACTACATCCAAGCTAACTATGGCTACACCTTC,CASGDYIQANYGYTF
TRBV7-3,TRBD2,NA,TRBJ2-1,TGTGCCAGCAGCTTAAATTTTGTTAGCGGGGGGCCATCTTACAATGAGCAGTTCTTC,CASSLNFVSGGPSYNEQFF
TRBV7-8,NA,NA,TRBJ1-5,TGTGCCAGCAGCTTAGCGCGGACAGATCAGCCCCAGCATTTT,CASSLARTDQPQHF
TRBV7-2,TRBD1,NA,TRBJ1-1,TGTGCCAGCAGCTACTGGACAGGGGGAGGGACTGAAGCTTTCTTT,CASSYWTGGGTEAFF
TRBV7-8,NA,NA,TRBJ2-7,TGTGCCAGCAGCCACGGAGCCTACGAGCAGTACTTC,CASSHGAYEQYF
TRBV4-2,NA,NA,TRBJ1-2,TGTGCCAGCAGCCAAAACCCAGGGAACTATTATGGCTACACCTTC,CASSQNPGNYYGYTF
TRBV9,TRBD1,NA,TRBJ1-1,TGTGCCAGCAGCGAGCTACAGGGGGGAACGACTGAAGCTTTCTTT,CASSELQGGTTEAFF
TRBV19,NA,NA,TRBJ1-5,TGTGCCAGTAGTACCCGGAGTCAGCCCCAGCATTTT,CASSTRSQPQHF
TRBV6-4,TRBD1,NA,TRBJ2-1,TGTGCCAGCAGCACCCGGCCCGGGACAGGGTTAGATGAGCAGTTCTTC,CASSTRPGTGLDEQFF
TRBV5-1,TRBD1,NA,TRBJ2-7,TGCGCCAGCAGCCCTGCAGGGGACAGCTCCTACGAGCAGTACTTC,CASSPAGDSSYEQYF
TRBV27,NA,NA,TRBJ1-1,TGTGCCAGCATCAGGCTGGGCCACACTGAAGCTTTCTTT,CASIRLGHTEAFF
TRBV3-1/TRBV3-2,TRBD2,NA,TRBJ2-3,TGTGCCAGCAGTCCGCAAGGACTAGCGGGGGGGCAAGGAGATACGCAGTATTTT,CASSPQGLAGGQGDTQYF
TRBV4-3,TRBD1,NA,TRBJ2-7,TGCGCCAGCAGCCAAACGGGACAGTCCTACGAGCAGTACTTC,CASSQTGQSYEQYF
TRBV11-2,NA,few,TRBJ1-1,TGTGCCAGCAGCTTTTCTATGAACACTGAAGCTTTCTTT,CASSFSMNTEAFF
TRBV7-9,NA,NA,TRBJ1-2,TGTGCCAGCAGCCGGGTCGAGGTCTATGGCTACACCTTC,CASSRVEVYGYTF
TRBV9,NA,NA,TRBJ1-6,TGTGCCAGCAGCGTAGATGGAGGGATAAGTTCACCCCTCCACTTT,CASSVDGGISSPLHF
TRBV18,TRBD1,NA,TRBJ1-2,TGTGCCAGCTCACCCGTTCTGGGACAGGGCTACACCTTC,CASSPVLGQGYTF
TRBV6-2/TRBV6-3,NA,once,TRBJ1-5,TGTGCCAGCAGTTACGGCAGGGGATTCAATCAGCCCCAGCATTTT,CASSYGRGFNQPQHF
TRBV10-3,TRBD1,few,TRBJ2-1,TGTGCCATCAGTGAGAGGGGGACAGAACCTGGCGATGAGCAGTTCTTC,CAISERGTEPGDEQFF
TRBV4-1,NA,NA,TRBJ1-1,TGCGCCAGCAGCCAAACCGGGAGGAACGATGAAGCTTTCTTT,CASSQTGRNDEAFF
TRBV5-5,NA,NA,TRBJ2-1,TGTGCCAGCACCCGTATTGAGCAGTTCTTC,CASTRIEQFF
TRBV6-5,TRBD1,NA,TRBJ2-5,TGTGCCAGCAGGCTCGACAGGGTGGAGACCCAGTACTTC,CASRLDRVETQYF
TRBV19,NA,NA,TRBJ1-5,TGTGCCAGTAGGGGATTAGGTACTAGTGATCAGCCCCAGCATTTT,CASRGLGTSDQPQHF
TRBV15,TRBD2,NA,TRBJ2-3,TGTGCCACCAGCAGGGCCGGTAGTAGCGGGGGGCGCACAGATACGCAGTATTTT,CATSRAGSSGGRTDTQYF
TRBV6-5,NA,NA,TRBJ2-7,TGTGCCAGCAGTTCTCAGGGGTCCGAGCAGTACTTC,CASSSQGSEQYF
TRBV4-1,TRBD1,NA,TRBJ1-2,TGCGCCAGCAGCCAGGGACAGGACTATGGCTACACCTTC,CASSQGQDYGYTF
TRBV10-3,TRBD1,NA,TRBJ1-1,TGTGCCATCGCGATCGGACAGGGGGCCGGGGTCACTGAAGCTTTCTTT,CAIAIGQGAGVTEAFF
TRBV9,NA,NA,TRBJ1-2,TGTGCCAGCAGCGTAGCTACAGGACGGCAAAACTATGGCTACACCTTC,CASSVATGRQNYGYTF
TRBV6-6,TRBD1,NA,TRBJ2-7,TGTGCCAGCAGTTCCGGGACAGGGGTCTACGAGCAGTACTTC,CASSSGTGVYEQYF
TRBV6-5,TRBD1,NA,TRBJ1-1,TGTGCCAGCCGCCGCCGACAGGGTAACACTGAAGCTTTCTTT,CASRRRQGNTEAFF
TRBV18,NA,NA,TRBJ2-3,TGTGCCAGCTCACTCCAGCCCGCGGACACAGATACGCAGTATTTT,CASSLQPADTDTQYF
TRBV3-1/TRBV3-2,NA,NA,TRBJ1-3,TGTGCCAGCAGCCACCCTCTTCTCTCTGGAAACACCATATATTTT,CASSHPLLSGNTIYF
TRBV5-1,TRBD1,NA,TRBJ1-4,TGCGCCAGCAGCTTCAGGGGGTCTGCATGGGAAAAACTGTTTTTT,CASSFRGSAWEKLFF
TRBV4-1,TRBD1,once,TRBJ1-3,TGCGCCAGCAGCCAACCGGGACAGGGGGCGAAGAGAAACACCATATATTTT,CASSQPGQGAKRNTIYF
TRBV15,TRBD1,NA,TRBJ1-2,TGTGCCACCAGCAGGAGGGGACAGGTATCCTATGGCTACACCTTC,CATSRRGQVSYGYTF
TRBV5-1,TRBD1,NA,TRBJ2-1,TGCGCCAGCAGCTGGCGGACAGGGCCCCATGAGCAGTTCTTC,CASSWRTGPHEQFF
TRBV5-5,NA,once,TRBJ1-1,TGTGCCAGCCAACAGGACATCATGAACACTGAAGCTTTCTTT,CASQQDIMNTEAFF
TRBV10-2,TRBD1,NA,TRBJ2-5,TGCGCCAGCAGTGAGTCGACAGGGGTTGGAGAGACCCAGTACTTC,CASSESTGVGETQYF
TRBV5-1,TRBD2,medium-sized,TRBJ2-7,TGCGCCAGCAGCTTGGAGGCGGGGGGTTACGAGCAGTACTTC,CASSLEAGGYEQYF
TRBV3-1/TRBV3-2,NA,once,TRBJ2-5,TGTGCCAGCAGCCGAGTCCGAGAGACCCAGTACTTC,CASSRVRETQYF
TRBV5-4,NA,NA,TRBJ1-2,TGTGCCAGCAGCTTGGGAGTACAGAATTATGGCTACACCTTC,CASSLGVQNYGYTF
TRBV10-3,NA,once,TRBJ2-6,TGTGCCATCAGTGAGTTCGCAGGGGCGGTCTCTGGGGCCAACGTCCTGACTTTC,CAISEFAGAVSGANVLTF
TRBV12-3/TRBV12-4,TRBD1,NA,TRBJ1-2,TGTGCCAGCAGTACCAGGGGGCTTGGCGGCTACACCTTC,CASSTRGLGGYTF
TRBV12-3/TRBV12-4,NA,NA,TRBJ2-2,TGTGCCAGCAGTTTAGGGCAGGGCGGGGAGCTGTTTTTT,CASSLGQGGELFF